This TCR beta chain was documented in a study of tumor-infiltrating lymphocytes in primary liver carcinoma. Background on the study: Every sample contained roughly 3.5 to 7.13 million productive TCRbeta reads, and these numbers were similar from one tissue type to another.

Turning to this clonotype: One end of the junction varies from germline; a read error may be responsible.

Total RNA amounting to 450 to 500 ng was the source from which TCR beta cDNA was made with a constant-region primer. It was through three nested multiplex PCR rounds of slightly modified ARM-PCR that TCR beta libraries arose. For around 11 cycles apiece, the opening two PCR rounds ran with TRBV1-TRBV30 forward primers and a C-beta reverse primer. TCRdb used MiXCR to reprocess the multiplex PCR reads, holding one entry per CDR3 protein. The data hold about 100,000 distinct CDR3 sequences, with approximately 68% observed a single time. Taking about 17-31 mg of unsorted bulk tissue, the authors co-extracted RNA and DNA. Patients were chronically HBV-infected and treatment-naive. This CDR3 has 16 amino acids. Germline V gives CDR1 SGHAT, CDR2 FQNNGV.

Sequenced input: liver tumor tissue from sampling region 5. The sample's subset: tumor region T5, tumor centre. The receptor's source is a woman aged 60-70 years with primary liver carcinoma and hepatitis B virus infection. The V and J genes are TRBV11-2 and TRBJ1-3; 7 bases map to TRBD1. The CDR3 coding sequence is TGTGCCAGCAGCAACGACAGGGCAACCCCTGGATACACCATACATTTT. Amino acids: CASSNDRATPGYTIHF.